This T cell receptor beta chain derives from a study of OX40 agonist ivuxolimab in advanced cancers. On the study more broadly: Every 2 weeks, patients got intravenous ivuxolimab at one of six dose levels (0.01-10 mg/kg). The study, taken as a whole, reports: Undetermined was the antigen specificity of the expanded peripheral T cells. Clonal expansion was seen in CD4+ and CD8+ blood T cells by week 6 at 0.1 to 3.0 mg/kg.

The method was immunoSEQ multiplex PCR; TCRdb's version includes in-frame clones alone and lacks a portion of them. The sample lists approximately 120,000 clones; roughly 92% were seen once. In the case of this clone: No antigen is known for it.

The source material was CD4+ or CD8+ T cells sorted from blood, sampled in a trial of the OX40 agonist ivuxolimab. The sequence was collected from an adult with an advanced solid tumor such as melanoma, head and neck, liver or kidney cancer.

Here the CDR3 DNA reads TGTGCCAGCAGCTTAGGTGGGAACTTCGAAGCTTTCTTT. This sequence encodes CASSLGGNFEAFF. The chain combines TRBV7-2 with TRBJ1-1; D gene ambiguous. This CDR3 spans 13 amino acids. Germline CDR1 SGHTA, CDR2 FQGNSA. Trimming removed 1 base at V and 8 bases at J, with 11 bases between.